This entry is about one TCR beta chain. Its antigen is as yet unknown. The CDR3 totals 13 residues. V gave up 1 base and J gave up 8 bases, with 11 bases separating them. Per the germline V gene, CDR1 is SGHTA and CDR2 is FQGNSA. Vbeta (60) and Jbeta (13) primers were used in the PCR. TCRdb keeps only in-frame clones here, not all; method: immunoSEQ multiplex PCR. The data show about 140,000 clones, with roughly 76% seen just once and about 3.9% held by the top ten. These data are taken from a study of cytomegalovirus exposure and HLA in healthy donors. Study results and caveats: Several of the most significant clusters appeared, in a later analysis, to be linked to common viral pathogens. The authors later found most CMV-associated TCR beta chains appeared HLA-restricted. HLA-A and HLA-B allele assignments for most subjects were reportedly predicted accurately using TCR beta sequences.

This clonotype originated in a man younger than 35 in good health and CMV-seronegative. The sample was PBMCs. The chain carries TRBV7-2 and TRBJ1-2; D might be TRBD1 (6 bases). CDR3 sequence reads: CASSLGTGLGYTF. Here the CDR3 DNA reads TGTGCCAGCAGCTTAGGAACAGGGCTGGGCTACACCTTC.